The rows below give T cell receptor beta chains drawn from one sample of a study of metastatic and nonmetastatic thyroid tumors. TCRdb called clones again from the PCR reads with MiXCR. The sample lists approximately 21,000 clones, approximately 22% occurring once. Sequencing used adjacent normal tissue. Receptor source: a female donor with papillary thyroid cancer or a benign thyroid nodule (not recorded which). Some clones in this sample may be carry-over from other donors' samples. Each CDR3 is given with its conserved first and last residue. A D gene is named only where the DNA matches it firmly. Size is omitted from some rows. Given values are once, few, many or a class for expanded clones.

>.|TRBD1|TRBJ2-3|TRBV20-1
CSARRDRGTDTQYF
TGCAGTGCTCGAAGGGACAGAGGCACAGATACGCAGTATTTT
>few|.|TRBJ1-2|TRBV11-2
CASSLDGTPNYGYTF
TGTGCCAGCAGCTTAGATGGGACACCTAACTATGGCTACACCTTC
>.|TRBD1|TRBJ2-5|TRBV7-3
CASSLNRGSGETEYF
TGTGCCAGCAGCTTAAACAGGGGCAGTGGTGAAACCGAGTACTTC
>few|.|TRBJ2-1|TRBV11-2
CASSFGLKGNYNEQFF
TGTGCCAGCAGCTTTGGACTGAAGGGAAACTACAATGAGCAGTTCTTC
>.|.|TRBJ1-5|TRBV2
CASSEAWISNQPQHF
TGTGCCAGCAGTGAAGCTTGGATTAGCAATCAGCCCCAGCATTTT
>few|TRBD1|TRBJ2-7|TRBV24-1
CATSDSGTGGGSEQYF
TGTGCCACCAGTGACTCCGGGACAGGGGGCGGCTCCGAGCAGTACTTC
>.|TRBD2|TRBJ2-7|TRBV3-1
CASRPAGGSYEQYF
TGTGCCAGCAGACCAGCGGGAGGGTCCTACGAGCAGTACTTC
>few|.|TRBJ2-2|TRBV10-3
CAIGERSPPVELFF
TGTGCCATCGGTGAGCGGTCCCCCCCGGTGGAGCTGTTTTTT
>few|.|TRBJ1-1|TRBV10-3
CAISESLDRRPSGTEAFF
TGTGCCATCAGTGAGTCTCTGGACAGACGCCCGTCCGGCACTGAAGCTTTCTTT
>many|.|TRBJ2-7|TRBV5-8
CAAVSYEQYF
TGTGCCGCAGTAAGTTACGAGCAGTACTTC
>.|.|TRBJ1-2|TRBV20-1
CSAKEVGKPIYGYTF
TGCAGTGCGAAGGAGGTGGGGAAGCCGATTTATGGCTACACCTTC
>medium-sized|TRBD2|TRBJ2-7|TRBV15
CATSGSGRPYEQYF
TGTGCCACCAGCGGTAGCGGGAGACCATACGAGCAGTACTTC
>many|.|TRBJ2-7|TRBV6-1
CASSERGGSSYEQYF
TGTGCCAGCAGTGAACGAGGGGGTTCCTCCTACGAGCAGTACTTC
>.|TRBD1|TRBJ1-1|TRBV20-1
CSALPGQGPNTEAFF
TGCAGTGCGTTACCGGGACAGGGACCGAACACTGAAGCTTTCTTT
>few|.|TRBJ1-6|TRBV10-3
CAIRLSGDSPLHF
TGTGCCATCAGATTGAGTGGTGATTCACCCCTCCACTTT
>.|.|TRBJ2-4|TRBV6-2/TRBV6-3
CATATGNIKYF
TGTGCCACAGCTACGGGAAACATCAAGTACTTC
>few|TRBD1|TRBJ2-7|TRBV15
CATSARQGAGDEQYF
TGTGCCACCAGCGCCAGACAGGGGGCCGGGGATGAGCAGTACTTC
>.|TRBD2|TRBJ2-3|TRBV15
CATSRVAGRTDTQYF
TGTGCCACCAGCAGGGTAGCGGGTCGCACAGATACGCAGTATTTT
>few|.|TRBJ1-1|TRBV7-2
CASSRFTEAFF
TGTGCCAGCAGCCGATTCACTGAAGCTTTCTTT
>many|.|TRBJ2-4|TRBV28
CASSLRTVAKNIQYF
TGTGCCAGCAGCCTTCGGACGGTAGCCAAAAACATTCAGTACTTC
>.|.|TRBJ2-7|TRBV6-5
CASSWNREEQYF
TGTGCCAGCAGTTGGAATAGAGAGGAGCAGTACTTC
>medium-sized|.|TRBJ1-1|TRBV6-2/TRBV6-3
CASSWPRLMNTEAFF
TGTGCCAGCAGTTGGCCTAGGTTGATGAACACTGAAGCTTTCTTT
>few|TRBD2|TRBJ2-1|TRBV5-1
CASSLAGVSGIGEQFF
TGCGCCAGCAGCTTGGCCGGGGTTAGCGGGATCGGTGAGCAGTTCTTC
>.|TRBD2|TRBJ2-1|TRBV7-9
CASSSSRTSREQFF
TGTGCCAGCAGCTCCTCCAGGACTAGCAGAGAGCAGTTCTTC
>many|.|TRBJ2-1|TRBV6-4
CASSEGYPNEQFF
TGTGCCAGCAGTGAGGGGTACCCCAATGAGCAGTTCTTC
>.|.|TRBJ2-6|TRBV5-1
CASRTALSGANVLTF
TGCGCCAGCCGCACGGCCCTCTCTGGGGCCAACGTCCTGACTTTC
>few|.|TRBJ2-7|TRBV6-2/TRBV6-3
CASSYRSGGWDYEQYF
TGTGCCAGCAGTTACCGGAGCGGCGGATGGGACTACGAGCAGTACTTC
>.|.|TRBJ1-5|TRBV5-6
CASSFQGRLGQPQNF
TGTGCCAGCAGCTTCCAGGGTAGGCTGGGGCAGCCCCAGAATTTT
>medium-sized|.|TRBJ1-6|TRBV19
CASTASYNSPLHF
TGTGCCAGTACAGCCTCCTATAATTCACCCCTCCACTTT
>.|.|TRBJ2-1|TRBV11-2
CASSLEGEPPYNEQFF
TGTGCCAGCAGCTTAGAAGGGGAGCCCCCCTACAATGAGCAGTTCTTC
>few|TRBD2|TRBJ2-1|TRBV7-3
CASSLGLVDEQFF
TGTGCCAGCAGCTTAGGACTAGTGGATGAGCAGTTCTTC
>.|TRBD1|TRBJ2-1|TRBV24-1
CATMGTGDNEQFF
TGTGCCACCATGGGGACAGGGGATAATGAGCAGTTCTTC
>few|TRBD1|TRBJ2-1|TRBV27
CASSASGTGAGEQFF
TGTGCCAGCAGCGCAAGTGGGACAGGGGCGGGTGAGCAGTTCTTC
>medium-sized|.|TRBJ2-2|TRBV10-3
CAISERSPPGELFF
TGTGCCATCAGTGAGCGGTCCCCCCCGGGGGAGCTGTTTTTT
>.|.|TRBJ1-3|TRBV4-2
CASSQMDGNTIYF
TGTGCCAGCAGCCAAATGGATGGAAACACCATATATTTT
>.|TRBD2|TRBJ2-5|TRBV6-5
CASSYAAGGRETQYF
TGTGCCAGCAGTTACGCTGCGGGAGGGCGAGAGACCCAGTACTTC
>few|.|TRBJ1-2|TRBV25-1
CASSVLDRSCYGYTF
TGTGCCAGCAGTGTATTAGACAGGTCGTGCTATGGCTACACCTTC
>many|TRBD1|TRBJ2-2|TRBV19
CASDRGYTGELFF
TGTGCCAGTGACAGGGGGTACACCGGGGAGCTGTTTTTT
>few|.|TRBJ1-2|TRBV12-3/TRBV12-4
CASRLDSILYGYTF
TGTGCCAGCAGGCTTGACAGCATCCTATATGGCTACACCTTC
>few|TRBD2|TRBJ2-7|TRBV28
CASSETSGRSYEQYF
TGTGCCAGCAGTGAGACTAGCGGGCGATCCTACGAGCAGTACTTC
>.|.|TRBJ2-1|TRBV7-9
CASSSTITHNEQFF
TGTGCCAGCAGCTCGACGATCACCCACAATGAGCAGTTCTTC
>.|TRBD2|TRBJ2-1|TRBV9
CASAGLAGGEGNEQFF
TGTGCCAGCGCGGGACTAGCGGGAGGAGAGGGCAATGAGCAGTTCTTC
>many|TRBD1|TRBJ1-4|TRBV4-3
CASSSRTGGMANEKLFF
TGCGCCAGCAGCTCTCGAACAGGGGGCATGGCTAATGAAAAACTGTTTTTT
>medium-sized|.|TRBJ1-6|TRBV20-1
CSARGGPRDSPLHF
TGCAGTGCTAGAGGGGGGCCCCGCGATTCACCCCTCCACTTT
>few|.|TRBJ2-3|TRBV6-1
CASRPGTDTQYF
TGTGCCAGCAGGCCAGGGACAGATACGCAGTATTTT
>.|.|TRBJ2-7|TRBV11-2
CASSLDGYSYEQYF
TGTGCCAGCAGCTTAGATGGCTATTCCTACGAGCAGTACTTC
>few|.|TRBJ1-2|TRBV7-8
CASSLDSQLTYGYTF
TGTGCCAGCAGCTTAGACAGCCAATTAACCTATGGCTACACCTTC
>few|.|TRBJ1-1|TRBV5-1
CASSSSGGRGFQAFF
TGCGCCAGCAGCTCTAGCGGGGGGCGAGGTTTTCAAGCTTTCTTT
>once|TRBD2|TRBJ2-1|TRBV9
CASSASGSGNEQFF
TGTGCCAGCAGCGCAAGCGGGAGCGGTAATGAGCAGTTCTTC
>medium-sized|.|TRBJ1-5|TRBV6-1
CASSEMNPRYQPQHF
TGTGCCAGCAGTGAAATGAACCCCCGTTATCAGCCCCAGCATTTT
>.|.|TRBJ2-7|TRBV5-6
CSSIFGSREQYF
TGTTCCAGCATCTTTGGCTCCCGCGAGCAGTACTTC
>.|.|TRBJ2-1|TRBV20-1
CSARDTNNEQFF
TGCAGTGCTAGAGACACAAACAATGAGCAGTTCTTC
>.|TRBD1|TRBJ2-7|TRBV30
CAWSVSGTAYVQYF
TGTGCCTGGAGTGTCTCCGGGACAGCCTACGTGCAGTACTTC
>medium-sized|.|TRBJ2-3|TRBV19
CASRQSGDTQYF
TGTGCCAGTCGGCAGTCAGGAGATACGCAGTATTTT